Each of the 19 T cell receptor beta chains below was sequenced from the same sample in a study of tumor-infiltrating lymphocytes in primary liver carcinoma (dated by TCRdb to about 2017). Reads for this sample came from an Illumina HiSeq 2500. Using a constant-region primer and ProtoScript II reverse transcriptase, TCRbeta-specific cDNA was reverse-transcribed from around 500 ng total RNA. The TCRbeta libraries were prepared through three rounds of nested multiplex PCR following a slightly modified ARM-PCR procedure. Each of the first two PCR rounds ran for around 11 cycles and used multiplex TRBV1-TRBV30 forward primers together with a Cbeta reverse primer. Using fastp trimming at Q25 and MiXCR clonotype assembly, TCRdb reanalyzed the public sequencing data and kept in-frame beta chains. All rows with the same CDR3 protein become a single entry with the most common DNA and genes. This sample lists tens of thousands of distinct CDR3 sequences; approximately 69% were detected once. Less than 30% of the sample is in the top ten clones.

Total RNA and DNA were co-extracted without cell sorting from 20-30 mg of bulk tissue using the AllPrep DNA/RNA mini kit. Sequences were obtained from tumor-adjacent normal liver tissue. These receptors all come from a man aged 35-49 years with primary liver carcinoma and hepatitis B virus infection.

This clonotype is a singleton in its sample. The junction shows a germline mismatch at one end, possibly a read error. The chain employs TRBV11-2 and TRBJ2-2, with TRBD2 identical over 9 bases. The CDR3 has 17 amino acids. Germline CDR1 and CDR2: SGHAT and FQNNGV. For the CDR3, the DNA is TGTGCCAGCAGCTTAGAAAGCGGGAGGACGAACACCGGGGAGCAGTTTTTT. This gives the protein CASSLESGRTNTGEQFF.

This clonotype was seen repeatedly, ten times or more. The rearrangement uses TRBV10-1 and TRBJ2-3; a weak D match, TRBD2 (6 bases). The germline V gene encodes CDR1 WNHNN and CDR2 SYGVQD (reference sequence). V was clipped by 3 bases and J by 1 base, with 11 bases between them. The CDR3 has 15 residues. CDR3 sequence: CASSDPGVGTDTQYF. CDR3 coding DNA: TGCGCCAGCAGTGATCCGGGAGTTGGCACAGATACGCAGTATTTT.

As for this clonotype: At one end, the junction sequence differs from germline, possibly due to a read error. This chain joins TRBV10-3 and TRBJ2-1, with TRBD2 as a possible D gene (6 bases). Per germline, CDR1 ENHRY and CDR2 SYGVKD. The CDR3 has 12 residues. The CDR3 bases are TGTGCCACGCGGGACGCCGACAATGGGCAGTTCTTC. Its protein product is CATRDADNGQFF.

On this clonotype itself: One end of the junction does not line up with germline, which may come from a read error. The chain links TRBV28 to TRBJ2-7; D tentatively reads TRBD1 or TRBD2 (5 bases each). Germline loops: CDR1 MDHEN, CDR2 SYDVKM. CDR3 length: 19 residues. CDR3 loop: CASAPRGMPRQQPVYERYF. The DNA of the CDR3 is TGTGCCAGTGCCCCACGGGGTATGCCTCGACAGCAGCCGGTGTACGAGCGGTACTTC.

The count of this clonotype is one. This sequence joins TRBV6-6 and TRBJ2-7; TRBD2 matches 9 bases. The CDR3 runs 15 residues. Germline-derived CDR1 and CDR2 are MNHNY and SVGAGI (reference sequence). Trimming took 3 bases from V and 6 from J; bases not matched to a gene: 9. CDR3 bases: TGTGCCAGCAGTTATGAAGCGGGAGGTAGCTGCGAGCAGTACTTC. This translates into CASSYEAGGSCEQYF.

In regard to this clonotype: The junction differs from germline at one of its ends, possibly a read error. The chain couples TRBV4-1 to TRBJ2-1; 8 bases fit TRBD2. Germline CDR1 and CDR2: MGHRA and YSYEKL. This CDR3 comprises 16 residues. The CDR3 reads CASSPELAVAYNEQSF. The CDR3 DNA sequence: TGCGCCAGTAGCCCCGAACTAGCGGTGGCTTACAATGAGCAGTCCTTC.

In its sample, this clonotype was seen a few times. The chain links TRBV3-1 to TRBJ2-7; the D gene is possibly TRBD2 (6 bases). Trimming stripped 1 base from V and 5 bases from J, with 21 bases between. Germline V gene data show CDR1 as LGHDT and CDR2 as YNNKEL (reference sequence). The CDR3 length is 17 residues. Here the CDR3 reads CASSQGLGGTPSDEQYF. Written as DNA, the CDR3 is TGTGCCAGCAGCCAAGGTCTTGGAGGGACTCCCAGCGACGAGCAGTACTTC.

About this clonotype: At one of its ends the junction is not consistent with the germline gene, which may arise from a read error. The gene calls are TRBV12-3 or TRBV12-4 and TRBJ2-7; 11 positions agree with TRBD2. This CDR3 has 15 residues. CDR3 protein: CDSNIAGGLGGDQYF. Written as DNA, the CDR3 is TGTGACAGCAACATAGCGGGAGGGCTCGGAGGAGATCAGTACTTC.

The CDR3 loop is CASSIMGTSVNEQFF. Here the CDR3 DNA reads TGTGCCAGCAGCATAATGGGGACTAGCGTGAATGAGCAGTTCTTC. The chain recombines TRBV7-9 with TRBJ2-1; 10 nucleotides align to TRBD2. After removal of 5 bases from V and 7 bases from J, the junction contained 8 bases not matched to a gene. This CDR3 has 15 residues. Germline values: CDR1 SEHNR, CDR2 FQNEAQ (reference sequence).

The rearrangement links TRBV7-8 to TRBJ1-5; a possible D gene is TRBD1 (6 bases). CDR3 length: 14 residues. Germline CDR1 and CDR2: SGHVS and FQNEAQ. Deletions cut 1 base from V and 7 bases from J, with 11 bases between. The CDR3 region is CASSLVAGAQPQHF. The CDR3 DNA sequence: TGTGCCAGCAGCTTAGTTGCAGGGGCCCAGCCCCAGCATTTT.

On this clonotype itself: This CDR3 is missing its conserved last phenylalanine or tryptophan, likely due to a read error. This rearrangement joins TRBV11-2 to TRBJ1-1; possible D gene TRBD1, 5 bases. CDR3 length: 16 amino acids. Trimming took 5 bases from V and 4 from J, leaving 20 bases between them. Germline V gene data show CDR1 as SGHAT and CDR2 as FQNNGV. CDR3 region: CASSRGKVGVFTEAFL. CDR3 sequence (DNA): TGTGCCAGCAGCCGAGGTAAGGTAGGGGTCTTCACTGAAGCTTTCTTA.

Comment on this clonotype: This is likely a read error, given that the CDR3 carries no conserved phenylalanine or tryptophan at its end. The chain recombines TRBV7-9 with TRBJ2-7, with D unresolved. The CDR3 length is 13 residues. Germline CDR1 SEHNR, CDR2 FQNEAQ (reference sequence). The CDR3 coding sequence is TGTGCCAGCAGTAAAACCGACGGCTACGACCAGTACTTA. Translation: CASSKTDGYDQYL.

This clonotype has just a few counts. The chain carries TRBV28 and TRBJ1-2; D not resolved. The CDR3 spans 13 residues. V lost 5 bases to trimming and J lost 8 bases, with 15 bases between them. CDR1 is MDHEN and CDR2 is SYDVKM in the germline V gene. The CDR3, as DNA: TGTGCCAGCAGTCTACCCCAGAACTTCGGCTACACCTTC. It is translated as CASSLPQNFGYTF.

Note on this clonotype: Relative to the germline gene, one junction end is altered; a read error may explain this. The chain recombines TRBV7-9 with TRBJ2-2; no definite D call. This CDR3 has 13 amino acids. The germline gives CDR1 SEHNR, CDR2 FQNEAQ (reference sequence). DNA for the CDR3: TGTACCAGCAGCAGCAGAAACACCGGTGAGCTGTTTTTT. Amino acids: CTSSSRNTGELFF.

The CDR3 nucleotides are TGTGCCAGCAGTTACGGGACTAGTGGGAGGCACGAGCAGTACGTC. Residues: CASSYGTSGRHEQYV. The gene calls are TRBV6-6 and TRBJ2-7, with TRBD2 identical over 8 bases. This CDR3 comprises 15 residues. Trimming removed 2 bases from V and 5 bases from J; junction bases left unmatched: 8. Germline loops: CDR1 MNHNY, CDR2 SVGAGI (reference sequence).

Note on this clonotype: Its ends do not fully match the called genes, so a read error is possible. The chain has TRBV10-3 and TRBJ1-1; the match to TRBD1 covers 7 bases. Germline CDR1 and CDR2: ENHRY and SYGVKD. CDR3 size: 13 residues. Written as DNA, the CDR3 is TGTGCCATCAGTGAGGGACAGGACTCTGAAGCATTCTTT. Protein product: CAISEGQDSEAFF.

As for this clonotype: Germline is not matched at one junction end, which may reflect a read error. The chain employs TRBV5-4 and TRBJ1-1; D unclear. From germline, CDR1 is SGHNT and CDR2 YYREEE (reference sequence). CDR3 length equals 13 residues. The CDR3 reads CVSRSDDDTEAFF. The CDR3 DNA follows: TGTGTCAGCAGGAGCGACGATGACACTGAAGCTTTCTTT.

The chain couples TRBV18 to TRBJ1-2, with 7 bases fitting TRBD1. The CDR3 has 14 residues. J gave up 8 bases and V 3 bases, and 9 bases lay outside the gene matches. From germline, CDR1 is KGHSH and CDR2 LQKENI. CDR3 bases: TGTGCCAGCTCACCGCTAACAGGGGTAAAGGGCTACACCTTC. Translation: CASSPLTGVKGYTF. Looking up the rest from reference TRBV18 and TRBJ1-2 gives the full variable domain: NAGVMQNPRHLVRRRGQEARLRCSPMKGHSHVYWYRQLPEEGLKFMVYLQKENIIDESGMPKERFSAEFPKEGPSILRIQQVVRGDSAAYFCASSPLTGVKGYTFGSGTRLTVV.

Points on this clonotype: It may be a read error: a sequence one base away is much more abundant. The chain has TRBV6-4 and TRBJ2-3; perhaps TRBD2 as D (6 bases). The CDR3 contains 13 residues. CDR1 is MRHNA, CDR2 SNTAGT, per germline. The CDR3 DNA reads TGTGCCATTCCTTATTGGGGAGGAGATACGCAGTTTTTT. Translating it yields CAIPYWGGDTQFF.